This T cell receptor beta chain originates from a study of CD8+ T cells in alopecia areata. Study context: Those patients who were treated received oral tofacitinib, which was given at 5 to 10 mg twice daily for moderate-to-severe alopecia areata.

Indicated treatment: oral pan-JAK inhibitor, 5-10 mg twice daily. This CDR3 contains 15 residues. Germline values: CDR1 MNHNS, CDR2 SASEGT. V lost 5 bases, J lost 6 bases, and 6 bases stayed unmatched. Once RNA had been extracted, it was reverse transcribed into cDNA to act as the sequencing template. Clones were sequenced by immunoSEQ multiplex PCR, and TCRdb holds only the in-frame ones, with some missing. The sample contains around 120,000 clones, about 50% of which appear only once. The J gene is TRBJ2-1, the V gene TRBV6-1, with 11 bases aligning to TRBD1. The sequenced sample was CD4+ T cells sorted from blood, obtained at week 4, from a patient treated with tofacitinib. This TCR derives from a human donor with alopecia areata. CDR3 amino acids: CASSSGTGGFNEQFF. The DNA for the CDR3 is TGTGCCAGCAGTTCGGGGACAGGGGGATTCAATGAGCAGTTCTTC.